These T cell receptor beta chains were read from a single sample in a study of blood T cell repertoires in COVID-19. Sequenced by immunoSEQ multiplex PCR; TCRdb stores in-frame clones only, minus some. The repertoire holds approximately 280,000 clones, about nine tenths seen once, with 1.5% to 2% in the top ten. Source material: PBMCs or T cells enriched from blood (not recorded which). Receptor source: a woman aged 55-69 years who had recovered from COVID-19. The CDR3 runs from the conserved cysteine through the conserved F or W. D genes are given only for firm matches. The listing skips clone size in some rows; elsewhere it reads once, few, many or a size class.

CDR3 protein	CDR3 DNA	V gene	J gene	clone size	D gene
CASSLIGGNPYEQYF	TGTGCCAGCAGCTTAATCGGCGGGAACCCCTACGAGCAGTACTTC	TRBV7-8	TRBJ2-7	NA	NA
CASSRGQENTEAFF	TGTGCCAGCAGCCGGGGACAGGAGAACACTGAAGCTTTCTTT	TRBV5-4	TRBJ1-1	NA	TRBD1
CASRQIPTRINYGYTF	TGTGCCAGCAGACAGATTCCCACTAGGATCAACTATGGCTACACCTTC	TRBV28	TRBJ1-2	NA	NA
CASSVPGTVKPQHF	TGTGCCAGCAGTGTGCCCGGGACAGTTAAGCCCCAGCATTTT	TRBV6-4	TRBJ1-5	NA	TRBD1
CASSLWGQSNQPQHF	TGTGCCAGCAGCTTGTGGGGACAGTCTAATCAGCCCCAGCATTTT	TRBV7-6	TRBJ1-5	NA	TRBD1
CATSRPLEVSNYGYTF	TGTGCCACCAGCAGGCCCTTGGAGGTTTCTAACTATGGCTACACCTTC	TRBV15	TRBJ1-2	many	NA
CASTQRGGYTEAFF	TGCGCCAGCACACAACGGGGGGGGTACACTGAAGCTTTCTTT	TRBV10-2	TRBJ1-1	NA	NA
CASTLGQSNEKLFF	TGTGCCAGCACCCTAGGACAGTCTAATGAAAAACTGTTTTTT	TRBV2	TRBJ1-4	NA	NA
CAISEKTGEAFF	TGTGCCATCAGTGAGAAGACAGGTGAAGCTTTCTTT	TRBV10-3	TRBJ1-1	NA	NA
CAWSRDSNQPQHF	TGTGCCTGGAGCAGGGATAGCAATCAGCCCCAGCATTTT	TRBV30	TRBJ1-5	NA	NA
CASSVNRGLPTGELFF	TGTGCCAGCAGTGTAAACAGAGGACTTCCGACCGGGGAGCTGTTTTTT	TRBV9	TRBJ2-2	NA	NA
CASSYWDRPNTEAFF	TGTGCCAGCAGTTACTGGGACAGGCCTAACACTGAAGCTTTCTTT	TRBV6-5	TRBJ1-1	once	TRBD1
CSVEGGGEQYF	TGCAGCGTTGAAGGGGGCGGCGAGCAGTACTTC	TRBV29-1	TRBJ2-7	NA	NA
CASRLTSGGTDTQYF	TGTGCCAGCAGGTTGACTAGCGGGGGCACAGATACGCAGTATTTT	TRBV7-9	TRBJ2-3	NA	TRBD2
CASSISGSEKLFF	TGTGCCAGTAGTATTTCAGGGTCTGAAAAACTGTTTTTT	TRBV19	TRBJ1-4	NA	NA
CASSFVQNEKLFF	TGTGCCAGCAGTTTCGTACAGAATGAAAAACTGTTTTTT	TRBV27	TRBJ1-4	NA	NA
CASSLGSPGYTF	TGCGCCAGCAGCTTGGGGAGTCCGGGCTACACCTTC	TRBV5-1	TRBJ1-2	NA	NA
CASSEEVSGLAEYEQYF	TGTGCCAGCAGTGAAGAAGTCAGTGGACTAGCGGAGTACGAGCAGTACTTC	TRBV2	TRBJ2-7	NA	TRBD2
CASRRGNTEAFF	TGTGCCAGCAGACGAGGAAACACTGAAGCTTTCTTT	TRBV14	TRBJ1-1	NA	NA
CASQPGERELYGYTF	TGTGCCTCCCAGCCCGGGGAGAGGGAACTCTATGGCTACACCTTC	TRBV19	TRBJ1-2	NA	NA
CASSFWAAGGNTIYF	TGTGCCAGCAGTTTCTGGGCCGCGGGAGGAAACACCATATATTTT	TRBV7-9	TRBJ1-3	NA	NA
CASSPPGQGAEKLFF	TGTGCCAGCTCACCACCGGGACAGGGGGCTGAAAAACTGTTTTTT	TRBV18	TRBJ1-4	NA	TRBD1